This T cell receptor (beta chain) was sequenced during a study of blood T cell repertoires in COVID-19. Study summary: Both acute and convalescent COVID-19 samples were obtained from the United States, Italy and Spain. Sample material is recorded as cDNA or gDNA derived from T cells, B-cell-depleted T cells, or PBMCs.

Trimming took 3 bases from V and 6 from J, leaving 5 bases between them. From germline, CDR1 is MDHEN and CDR2 SYDVKM. The CDR3 loop spans 12 amino acids. In the original processing: Amplified reference gene primers provided the basis for estimating nucleated cell counts. Produced via immunoSEQ multiplex PCR; TCRdb's table is partial and in-frame only. V and J calls and clone size are those listed in that table; D and trimming were worked out from the DNA. The data hold 200,000 to 250,000 clones, with roughly 90% observed a single time. This clonotype was obtained from a man aged 18 to 29 with acute COVID-19. This sequence joins TRBV28 and TRBJ1-4, with D perhaps matching TRBD1 (5 bases). The material sequenced was PBMCs or T cells enriched from blood (not recorded which). CDR3 DNA sequence: TGTGCCAGCAGTTTCAGGGATGAAAAACTGTTTTTT. Its translation: CASSFRDEKLFF.